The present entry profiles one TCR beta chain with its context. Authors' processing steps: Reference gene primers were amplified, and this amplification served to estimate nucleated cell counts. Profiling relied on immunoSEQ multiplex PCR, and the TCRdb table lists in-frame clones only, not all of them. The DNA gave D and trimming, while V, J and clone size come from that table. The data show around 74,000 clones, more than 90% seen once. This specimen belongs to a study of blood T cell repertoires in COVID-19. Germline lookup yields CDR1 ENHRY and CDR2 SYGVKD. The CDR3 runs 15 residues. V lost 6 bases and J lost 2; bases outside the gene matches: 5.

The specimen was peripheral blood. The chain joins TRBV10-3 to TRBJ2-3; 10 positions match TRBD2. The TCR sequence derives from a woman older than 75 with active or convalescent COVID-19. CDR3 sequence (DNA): TGTGCCATCAGCGACACTAGCGGGGACACAGATACGCAGTATTTT. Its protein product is CAISDTSGDTDTQYF.